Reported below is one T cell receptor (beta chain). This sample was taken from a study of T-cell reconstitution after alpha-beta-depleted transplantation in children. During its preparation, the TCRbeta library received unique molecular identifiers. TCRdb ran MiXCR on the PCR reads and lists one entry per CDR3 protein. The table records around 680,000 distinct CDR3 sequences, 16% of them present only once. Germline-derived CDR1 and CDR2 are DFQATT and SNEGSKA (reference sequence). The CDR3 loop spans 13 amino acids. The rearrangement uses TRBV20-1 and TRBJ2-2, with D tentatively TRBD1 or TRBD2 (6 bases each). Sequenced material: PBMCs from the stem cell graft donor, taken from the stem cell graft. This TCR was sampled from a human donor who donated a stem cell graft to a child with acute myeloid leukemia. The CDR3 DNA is TGCAGCGTCAACCACAGGGAGGCCGGGGAGCTGTTTTTT. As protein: CSVNHREAGELFF.